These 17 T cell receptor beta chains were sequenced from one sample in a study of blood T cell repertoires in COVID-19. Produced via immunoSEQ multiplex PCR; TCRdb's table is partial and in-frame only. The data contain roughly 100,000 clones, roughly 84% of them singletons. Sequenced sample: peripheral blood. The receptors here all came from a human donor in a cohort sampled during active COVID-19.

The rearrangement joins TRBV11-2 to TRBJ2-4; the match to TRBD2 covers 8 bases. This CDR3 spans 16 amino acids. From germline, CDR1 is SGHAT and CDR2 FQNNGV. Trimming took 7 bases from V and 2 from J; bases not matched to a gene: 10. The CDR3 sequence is CASTPTGGVTKNIQYF. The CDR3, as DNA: TGTGCCAGCACCCCCACGGGGGGGGTCACCAAAAACATTCAGTACTTC.

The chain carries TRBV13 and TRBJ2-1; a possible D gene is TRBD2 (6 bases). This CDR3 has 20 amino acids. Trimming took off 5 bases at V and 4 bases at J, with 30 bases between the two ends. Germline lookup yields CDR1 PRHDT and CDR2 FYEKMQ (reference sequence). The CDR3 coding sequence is TGTGCCAGCAGCCCCGGGAGTGGGGCAGGGTTTCGATCTGCGTACAATGAGCAGTTCTTC. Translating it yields CASSPGSGAGFRSAYNEQFF.

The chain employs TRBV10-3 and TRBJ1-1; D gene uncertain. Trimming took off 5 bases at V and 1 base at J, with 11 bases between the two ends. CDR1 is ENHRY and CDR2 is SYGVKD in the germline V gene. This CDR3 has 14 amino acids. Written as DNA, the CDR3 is TGTGCCATCAGTCCGACCGGGGAGAACACTGAAGCTTTCTTT. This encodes CAISPTGENTEAFF.

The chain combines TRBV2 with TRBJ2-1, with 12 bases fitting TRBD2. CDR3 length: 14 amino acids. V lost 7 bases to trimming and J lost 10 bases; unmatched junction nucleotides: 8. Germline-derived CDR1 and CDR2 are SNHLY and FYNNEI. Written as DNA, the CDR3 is TGTGCCAGCACCCTGACTAGCGGGAGCTGGGAGCAGTTCTTC. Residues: CASTLTSGSWEQFF.

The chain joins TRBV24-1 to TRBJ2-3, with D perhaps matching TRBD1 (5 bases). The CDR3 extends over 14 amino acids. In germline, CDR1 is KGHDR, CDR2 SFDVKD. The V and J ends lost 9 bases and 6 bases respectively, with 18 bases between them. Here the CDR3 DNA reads TGTGCCACCCAGGGTCCAATGAATGTGGATACGCAGTATTTT. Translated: CATQGPMNVDTQYF.

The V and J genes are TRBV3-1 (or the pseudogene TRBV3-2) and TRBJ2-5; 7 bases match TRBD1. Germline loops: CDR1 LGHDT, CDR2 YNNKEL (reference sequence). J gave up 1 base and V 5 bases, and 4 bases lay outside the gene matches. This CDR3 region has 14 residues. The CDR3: CASSDRVGQETQYF. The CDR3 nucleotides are TGTGCCAGCAGCGACAGGGTAGGCCAAGAGACCCAGTACTTC.

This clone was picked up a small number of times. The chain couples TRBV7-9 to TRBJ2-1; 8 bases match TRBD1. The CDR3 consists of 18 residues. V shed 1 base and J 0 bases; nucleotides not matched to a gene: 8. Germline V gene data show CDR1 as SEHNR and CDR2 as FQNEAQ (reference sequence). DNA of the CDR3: TGTGCCAGCAGCTTAGACTTCTTCGGACAGGGCTCCTACAATGAGCAGTTCTTC. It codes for CASSLDFFGQGSYNEQFF.

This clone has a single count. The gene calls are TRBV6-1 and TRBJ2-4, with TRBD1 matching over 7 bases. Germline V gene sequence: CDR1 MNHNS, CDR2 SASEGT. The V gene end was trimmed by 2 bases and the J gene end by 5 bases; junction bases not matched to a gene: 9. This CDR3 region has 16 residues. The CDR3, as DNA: TGTGCCAGCAGTGAATACCCGACAGGGAGAGAAAACATTCAGTACTTC. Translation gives CASSEYPTGRENIQYF.

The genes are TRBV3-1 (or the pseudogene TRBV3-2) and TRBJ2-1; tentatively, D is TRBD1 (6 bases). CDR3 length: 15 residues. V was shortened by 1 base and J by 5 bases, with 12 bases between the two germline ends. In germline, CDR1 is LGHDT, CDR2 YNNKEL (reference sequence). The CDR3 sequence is CASSQVSGEHNEQFF. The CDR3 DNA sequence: TGTGCCAGCAGCCAAGTCTCAGGGGAACACAATGAGCAGTTCTTC.

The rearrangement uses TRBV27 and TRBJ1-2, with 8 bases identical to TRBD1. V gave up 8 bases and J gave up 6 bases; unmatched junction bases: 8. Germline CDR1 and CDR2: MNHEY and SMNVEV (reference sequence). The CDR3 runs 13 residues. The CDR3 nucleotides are TGTGCCAGCGGACCTTACAGGGGGGATGGCTACACCTTC. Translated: CASGPYRGDGYTF.

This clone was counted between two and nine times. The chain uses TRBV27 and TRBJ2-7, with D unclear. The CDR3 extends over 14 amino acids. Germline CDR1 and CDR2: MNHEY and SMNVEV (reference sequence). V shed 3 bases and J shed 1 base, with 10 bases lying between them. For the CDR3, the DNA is TGTGCCAGCAGTTTCCTCCCCGGGTCCTACGAGCAGTACTTC. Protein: CASSFLPGSYEQYF.

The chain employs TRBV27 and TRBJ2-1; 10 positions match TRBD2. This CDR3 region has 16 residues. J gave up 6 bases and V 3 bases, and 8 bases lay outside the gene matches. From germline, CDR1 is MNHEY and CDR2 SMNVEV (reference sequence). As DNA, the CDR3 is TGTGCCAGCAGTTTCGTCCGAGCGGGGGGGGGCAATGAGCAGTTCTTC. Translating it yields CASSFVRAGGGNEQFF.

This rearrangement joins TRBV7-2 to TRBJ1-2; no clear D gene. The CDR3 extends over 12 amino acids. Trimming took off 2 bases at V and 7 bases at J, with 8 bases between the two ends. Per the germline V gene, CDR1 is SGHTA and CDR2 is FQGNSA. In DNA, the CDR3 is TGTGCCAGCAGCTTATCAGCGGGTGGCTACACCTTC. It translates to CASSLSAGGYTF.

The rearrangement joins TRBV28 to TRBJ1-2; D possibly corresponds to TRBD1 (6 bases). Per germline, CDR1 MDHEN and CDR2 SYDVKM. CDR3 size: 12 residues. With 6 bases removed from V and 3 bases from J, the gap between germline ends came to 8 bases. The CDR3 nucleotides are TGTGCCAGCAGCAGGGGCGACTATGGCTACACCTTC. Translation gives CASSRGDYGYTF.

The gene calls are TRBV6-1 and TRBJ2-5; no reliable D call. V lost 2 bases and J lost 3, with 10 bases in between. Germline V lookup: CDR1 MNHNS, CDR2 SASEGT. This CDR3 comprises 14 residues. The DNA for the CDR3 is TGTGCCAGCAGTGAATTTTGGGCAGAAGAGACCCAGTACTTC. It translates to CASSEFWAEETQYF.

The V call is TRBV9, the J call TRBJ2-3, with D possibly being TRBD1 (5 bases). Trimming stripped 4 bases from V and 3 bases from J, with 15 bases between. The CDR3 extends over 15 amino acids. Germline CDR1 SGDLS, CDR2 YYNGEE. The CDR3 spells CASSTRALRTDTQYF. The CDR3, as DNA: TGTGCCAGCAGCACCAGGGCTCTGAGGACAGATACGCAGTATTTT.

The CDR3 DNA is TGTGCCAGCAGCCCGGACAGTAGCAATCAGCCCCAGCATTTT. Translation: CASSPDSSNQPQHF. V usage is TRBV27 and J usage is TRBJ1-5, with D tentatively TRBD1 (6 bases). Germline-derived CDR1 and CDR2 are MNHEY and SMNVEV (reference sequence). Trimming left V 6 bases short and J 0 bases short, with 9 bases between. CDR3 length: 14 amino acids.